What follows describes a single TCR beta chain. The data are from a study of blood T cell repertoires in COVID-19. Study details: The United States, Italy and Spain provided the acute and convalescent COVID-19 samples. Nucleic acid was either cDNA or gDNA, and it came from T cells, B-cell-depleted T cells, or PBMCs.

Authors' processing steps: Amplification with reference gene primers provided the estimates of nucleated cell counts. Repertoires were generated with immunoSEQ multiplex PCR, while TCRdb's copy carries only in-frame clones and drops some. That table is the source of V, J and clone size, and D and trimming were worked out from the DNA. The sample carries roughly 92,000 clones, more than 75% recorded once. Trimming pared 3 bases from V and 4 bases from J, leaving 12 bases between. The CDR3 is 15 amino acids. Germline values: CDR1 LGHNA, CDR2 YNFKEQ. The V and J genes are TRBV4-2 and TRBJ2-2; a possible D gene is TRBD2 (5 bases). The sequence was collected from a man aged 45 to 65 with acute or convalescent COVID-19. Material: peripheral blood. The CDR3 DNA is TGTGCCAGCAGCCAGAATCCGGGAAGCACCGGGGAGCTGTTTTTT. Residues: CASSQNPGSTGELFF.